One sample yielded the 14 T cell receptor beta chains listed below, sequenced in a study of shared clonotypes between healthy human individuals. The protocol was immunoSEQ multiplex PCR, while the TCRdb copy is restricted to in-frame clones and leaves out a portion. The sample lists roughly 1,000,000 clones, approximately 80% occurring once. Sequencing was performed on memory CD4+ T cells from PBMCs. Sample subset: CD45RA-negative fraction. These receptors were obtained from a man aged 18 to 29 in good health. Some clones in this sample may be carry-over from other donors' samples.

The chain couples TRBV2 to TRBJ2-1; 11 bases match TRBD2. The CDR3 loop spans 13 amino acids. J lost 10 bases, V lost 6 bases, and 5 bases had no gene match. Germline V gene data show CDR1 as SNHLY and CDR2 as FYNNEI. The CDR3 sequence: CASRLAGGREQFF. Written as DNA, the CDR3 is TGTGCCAGCAGGCTAGCGGGAGGCAGAGAGCAGTTCTTC.

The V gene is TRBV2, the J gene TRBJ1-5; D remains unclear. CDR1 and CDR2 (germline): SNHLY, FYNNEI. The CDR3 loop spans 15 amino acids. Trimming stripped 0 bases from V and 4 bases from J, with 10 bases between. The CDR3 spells CASSEAQAANQPQHF. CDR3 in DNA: TGTGCCAGCAGTGAAGCTCAGGCAGCGAATCAGCCCCAGCATTTT.

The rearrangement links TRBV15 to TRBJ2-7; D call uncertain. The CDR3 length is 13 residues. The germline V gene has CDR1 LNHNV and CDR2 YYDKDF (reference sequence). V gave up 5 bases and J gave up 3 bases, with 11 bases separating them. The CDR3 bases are TGTGCCACCAGCCCCCGACTCAGCTACGAGCAGTACTTC. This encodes CATSPRLSYEQYF.

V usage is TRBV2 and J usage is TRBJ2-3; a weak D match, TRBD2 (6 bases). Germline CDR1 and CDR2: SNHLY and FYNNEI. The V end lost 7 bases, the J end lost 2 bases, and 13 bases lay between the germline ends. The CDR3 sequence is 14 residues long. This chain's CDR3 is CASIFGGSTDTQYF. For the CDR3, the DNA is TGTGCCAGCATTTTCGGGGGATCCACAGATACGCAGTATTTT.

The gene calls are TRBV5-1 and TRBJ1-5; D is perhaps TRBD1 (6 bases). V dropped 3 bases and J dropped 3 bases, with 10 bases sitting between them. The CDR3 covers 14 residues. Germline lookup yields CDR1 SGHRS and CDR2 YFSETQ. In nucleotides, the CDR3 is TGCGCCAGCAGCTCAGGGGTGAACAATCAGCCCCAGCATTTT. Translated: CASSSGVNNQPQHF.

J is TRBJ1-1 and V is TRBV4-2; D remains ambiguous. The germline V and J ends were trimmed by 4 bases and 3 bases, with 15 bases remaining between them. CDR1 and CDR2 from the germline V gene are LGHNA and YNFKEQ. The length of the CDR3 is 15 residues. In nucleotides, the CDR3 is TGTGCCAGCAGCCCTCGCGTGGGTCCGGACACTGAAGCTTTCTTT. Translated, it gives CASSPRVGPDTEAFF.

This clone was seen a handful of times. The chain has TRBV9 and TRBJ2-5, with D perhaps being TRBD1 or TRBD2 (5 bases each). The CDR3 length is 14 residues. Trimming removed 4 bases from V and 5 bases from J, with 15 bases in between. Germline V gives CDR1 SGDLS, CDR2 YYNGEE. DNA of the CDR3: TGTGCCAGCAGCTCACAATTGGGGGAGGAGACCCAGTACTTC. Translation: CASSSQLGEETQYF.

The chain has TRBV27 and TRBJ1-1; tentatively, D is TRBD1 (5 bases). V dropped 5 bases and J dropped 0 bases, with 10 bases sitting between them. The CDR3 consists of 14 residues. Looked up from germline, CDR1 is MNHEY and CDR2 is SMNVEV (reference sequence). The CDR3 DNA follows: TGTGCCAGCAGTCCACTGACAGTGAACACTGAAGCTTTCTTT. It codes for CASSPLTVNTEAFF.

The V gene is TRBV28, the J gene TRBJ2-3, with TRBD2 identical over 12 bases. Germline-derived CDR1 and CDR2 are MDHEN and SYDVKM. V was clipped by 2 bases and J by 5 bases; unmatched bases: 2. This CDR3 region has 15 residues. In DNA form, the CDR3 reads TGTGCCAGCAGTTTACTAGCGGGAGGGGAAGATACGCAGTATTTT. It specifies CASSLLAGGEDTQYF. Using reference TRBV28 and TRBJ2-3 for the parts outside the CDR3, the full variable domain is DVKVTQSSRYLVKRTGEKVFLECVQDMDHENMFWYRQDPGLGLRLIYFSYDVKMKEKGDIPEGYSVSREKKERFSLILESASTNQTSMYLCASSLLAGGEDTQYFGPGTRLTVL.

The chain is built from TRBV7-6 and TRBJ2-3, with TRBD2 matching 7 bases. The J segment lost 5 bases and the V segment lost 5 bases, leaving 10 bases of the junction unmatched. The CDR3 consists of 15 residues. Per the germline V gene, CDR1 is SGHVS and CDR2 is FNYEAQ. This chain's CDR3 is CASSDQGGRGDTQYF. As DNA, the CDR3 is TGTGCCAGCAGCGACCAGGGCGGGAGAGGAGATACGCAGTATTTT.

CDR3 sequence (DNA): TGTGCCAGCAGTGAAGGTTGGGACAGGGAGAGAGGCTACACCTTC. Residues: CASSEGWDRERGYTF. This chain connects TRBV6-1 to TRBJ1-2; TRBD1 matches 9 bases. CDR3 length: 15 amino acids. Germline lookup yields CDR1 MNHNS and CDR2 SASEGT. With V trimmed by 1 base and J by 8 bases, 8 bases remained unmatched.

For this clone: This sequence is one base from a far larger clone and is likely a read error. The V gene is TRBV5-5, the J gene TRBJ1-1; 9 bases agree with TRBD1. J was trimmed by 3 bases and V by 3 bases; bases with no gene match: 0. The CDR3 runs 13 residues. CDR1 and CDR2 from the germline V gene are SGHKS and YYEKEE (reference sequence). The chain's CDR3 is CASSWDRDTEAFF. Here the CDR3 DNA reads TGTGCCAGCAGCTGGGACAGGGACACTGAAGCTTTCTTT.

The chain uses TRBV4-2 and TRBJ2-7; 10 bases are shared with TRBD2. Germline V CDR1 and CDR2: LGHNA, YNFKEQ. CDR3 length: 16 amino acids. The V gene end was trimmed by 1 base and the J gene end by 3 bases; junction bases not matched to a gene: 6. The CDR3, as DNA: TGTGCCAGCAGCCAAGGGACTAGCGGTGGCGTCTACGAGCAGTACTTC. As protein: CASSQGTSGGVYEQYF.

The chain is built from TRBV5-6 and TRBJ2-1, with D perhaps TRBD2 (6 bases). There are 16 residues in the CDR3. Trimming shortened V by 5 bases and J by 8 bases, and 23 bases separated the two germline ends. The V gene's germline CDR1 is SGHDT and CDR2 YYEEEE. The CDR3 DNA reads TGTGCCAGCAGGGTCCGTGCGGGACGGTTAGGCGATGAGCAGTTCTTC. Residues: CASRVRAGRLGDEQFF.